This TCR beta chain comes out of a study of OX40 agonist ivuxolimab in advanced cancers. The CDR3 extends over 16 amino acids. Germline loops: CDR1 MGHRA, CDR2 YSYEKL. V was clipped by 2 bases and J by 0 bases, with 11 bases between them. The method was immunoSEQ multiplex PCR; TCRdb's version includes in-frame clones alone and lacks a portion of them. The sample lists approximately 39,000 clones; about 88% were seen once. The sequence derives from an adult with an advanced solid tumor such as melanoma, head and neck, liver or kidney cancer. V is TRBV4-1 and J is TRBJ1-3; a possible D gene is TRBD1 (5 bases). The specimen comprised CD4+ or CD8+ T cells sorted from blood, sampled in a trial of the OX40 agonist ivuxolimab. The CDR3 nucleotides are TGCGCCAGCAGCCAAAGGGACTGGAGCTCTGGAAACACCATATATTTT. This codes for CASSQRDWSSGNTIYF.